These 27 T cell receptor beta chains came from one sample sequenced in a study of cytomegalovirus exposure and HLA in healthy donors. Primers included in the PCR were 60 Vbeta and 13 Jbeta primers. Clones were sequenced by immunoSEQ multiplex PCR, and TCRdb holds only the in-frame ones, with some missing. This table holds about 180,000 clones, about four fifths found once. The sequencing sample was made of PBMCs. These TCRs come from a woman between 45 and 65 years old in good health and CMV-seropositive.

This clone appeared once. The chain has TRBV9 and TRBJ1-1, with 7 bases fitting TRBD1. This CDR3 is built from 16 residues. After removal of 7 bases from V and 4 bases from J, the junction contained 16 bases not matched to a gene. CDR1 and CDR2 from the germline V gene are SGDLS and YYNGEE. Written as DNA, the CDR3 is TGTGCCAGCGGTTTTCGCCCCGAACAGGGGACCACTGAAGCTTTCTTT. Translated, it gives CASGFRPEQGTTEAFF.

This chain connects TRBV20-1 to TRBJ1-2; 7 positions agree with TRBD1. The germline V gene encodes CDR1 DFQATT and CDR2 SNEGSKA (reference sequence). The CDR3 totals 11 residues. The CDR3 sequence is CSINRQGGYTF. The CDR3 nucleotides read TGCAGCATAAACAGACAGGGAGGCTACACCTTC.

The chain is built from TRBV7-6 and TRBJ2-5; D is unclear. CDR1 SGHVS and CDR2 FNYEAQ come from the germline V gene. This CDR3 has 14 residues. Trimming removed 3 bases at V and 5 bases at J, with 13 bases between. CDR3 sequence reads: CASSFNPIGETQYF. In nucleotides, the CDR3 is TGTGCCAGCAGCTTCAATCCAATCGGGGAGACCCAGTACTTC.

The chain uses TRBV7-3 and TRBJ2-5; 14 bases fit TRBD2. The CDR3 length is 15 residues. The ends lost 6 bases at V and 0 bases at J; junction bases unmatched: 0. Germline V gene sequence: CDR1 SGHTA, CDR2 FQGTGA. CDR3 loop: CASRGLAGDQETQYF. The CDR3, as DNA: TGTGCCAGCAGGGGACTAGCGGGGGACCAAGAGACCCAGTACTTC.

In nucleotides, the CDR3 is TGTGCCAGCAGCATTTCAGGGGCTCAAAATCAGCCCCAGCATTTT. Encoded protein: CASSISGAQNQPQHF. The chain is built from TRBV7-9 and TRBJ1-5; D is possibly TRBD1 (6 bases). Germline lookup yields CDR1 SEHNR and CDR2 FQNEAQ (reference sequence). Trimming stripped 5 bases from V and 4 bases from J, with 15 bases between. CDR3 length: 15 residues.

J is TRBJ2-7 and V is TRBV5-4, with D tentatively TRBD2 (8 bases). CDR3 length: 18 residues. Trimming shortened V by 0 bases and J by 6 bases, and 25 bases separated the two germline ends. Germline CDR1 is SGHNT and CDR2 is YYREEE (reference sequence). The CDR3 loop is CASSLASGGGGPDGEQYF. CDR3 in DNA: TGTGCCAGCAGCTTGGCCAGCGGGGGAGGGGGCCCGGACGGCGAGCAGTACTTC.

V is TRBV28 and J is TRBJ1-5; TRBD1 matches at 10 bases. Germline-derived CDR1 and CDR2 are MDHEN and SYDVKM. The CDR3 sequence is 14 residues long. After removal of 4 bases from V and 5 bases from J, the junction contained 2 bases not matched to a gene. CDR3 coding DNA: TGTGCCAGCAGTTCCGGACAGGGGGATCAGCCCCAGCATTTT. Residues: CASSSGQGDQPQHF.

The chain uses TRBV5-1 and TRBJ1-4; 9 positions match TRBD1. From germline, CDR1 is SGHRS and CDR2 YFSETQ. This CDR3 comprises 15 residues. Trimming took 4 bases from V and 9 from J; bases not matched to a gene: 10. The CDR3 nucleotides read TGCGCCAGCAGCGCCGGGACAGGGTACCCCCAAAAACTGTTTTTT. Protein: CASSAGTGYPQKLFF. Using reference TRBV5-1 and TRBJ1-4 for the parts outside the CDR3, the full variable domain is KAGVTQTPRYLIKTRGQQVTLSCSPISGHRSVSWYQQTPGQGLQFLFEYFSETQRNKGNFPGRFSGRQFSNSRSEMNVSTLELGDSALYLCASSAGTGYPQKLFFGSGTQLSVL.

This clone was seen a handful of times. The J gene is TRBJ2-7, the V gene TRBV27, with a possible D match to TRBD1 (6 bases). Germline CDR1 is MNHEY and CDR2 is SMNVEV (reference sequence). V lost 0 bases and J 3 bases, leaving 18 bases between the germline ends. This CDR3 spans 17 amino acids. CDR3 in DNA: TGTGCCAGCAGTTTATCGGGGGCCGACGTAGGGAGCTACGAGCAGTACTTC. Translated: CASSLSGADVGSYEQYF.

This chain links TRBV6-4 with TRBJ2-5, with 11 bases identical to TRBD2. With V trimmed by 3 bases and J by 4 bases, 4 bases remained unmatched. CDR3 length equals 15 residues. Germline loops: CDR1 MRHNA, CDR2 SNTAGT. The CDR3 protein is CASSERLAGIETQYF. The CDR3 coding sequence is TGTGCCAGCAGTGAACGACTAGCGGGGATAGAGACCCAGTACTTC.

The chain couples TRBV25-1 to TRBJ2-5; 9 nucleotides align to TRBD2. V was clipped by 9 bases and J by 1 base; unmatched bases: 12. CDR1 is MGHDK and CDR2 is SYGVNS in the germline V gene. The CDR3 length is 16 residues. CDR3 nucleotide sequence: TGTGCCAGGGATAATCGAGCGGGAGGCCCCCAAGAGACCCAGTACTTC. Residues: CARDNRAGGPQETQYF.

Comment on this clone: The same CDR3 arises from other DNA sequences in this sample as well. The CDR3 here is CASSRQGVGEKLFF. The DNA for the CDR3 is TGTGCCAGCAGTCGACAGGGGGTCGGTGAAAAACTGTTTTTT. The genes are TRBV7-8 and TRBJ1-4; 9 bases are a match to TRBD1. The V and J ends lost 6 bases and 7 bases, in that order; junction bases with no gene match: 6. Per the germline V gene, CDR1 is SGHVS and CDR2 is FQNEAQ. The CDR3 spans 14 residues.

The CDR3 is CASSSPNAQGGYTF. The CDR3, as DNA: TGCGCCAGCAGCTCCCCGAATGCCCAGGGTGGCTACACCTTC. This chain uses TRBV5-1 with TRBJ1-2; D possibly corresponds to TRBD1 (5 bases). Germline assignment: CDR1 SGHRS and CDR2 YFSETQ. The CDR3 runs to 14 residues. V was shortened by 3 bases and J by 7 bases, with 16 bases between the two germline ends.

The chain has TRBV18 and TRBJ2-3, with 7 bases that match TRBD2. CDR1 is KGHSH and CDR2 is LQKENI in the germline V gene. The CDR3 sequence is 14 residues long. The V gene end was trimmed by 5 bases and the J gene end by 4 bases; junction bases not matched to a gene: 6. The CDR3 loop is CASSREGPPDTQYF. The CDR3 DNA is TGTGCCAGCTCAAGGGAGGGCCCCCCAGATACGCAGTATTTT.

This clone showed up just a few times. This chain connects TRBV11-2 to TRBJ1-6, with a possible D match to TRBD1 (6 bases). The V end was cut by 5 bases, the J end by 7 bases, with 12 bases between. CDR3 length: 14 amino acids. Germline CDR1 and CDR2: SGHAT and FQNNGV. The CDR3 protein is CASSRDRKNSPLHF. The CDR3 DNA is TGTGCCAGCAGCCGTGACAGGAAAAATTCACCCCTCCACTTT. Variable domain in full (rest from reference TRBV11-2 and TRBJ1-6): EAGVAQSPRYKIIEKRQSVAFWCNPISGHATLYWYQQILGQGPKLLIQFQNNGVVDDSQLPKDRFSAERLKGVDSTLKIQPAKLEDSAVYLCASSRDRKNSPLHFGNGTRLTVT.

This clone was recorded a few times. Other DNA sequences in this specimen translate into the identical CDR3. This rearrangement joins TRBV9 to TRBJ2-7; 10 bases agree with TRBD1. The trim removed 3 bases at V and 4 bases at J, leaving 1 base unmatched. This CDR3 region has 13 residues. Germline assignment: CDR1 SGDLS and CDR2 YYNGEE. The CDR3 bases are TGTGCCAGCAGCGGACAGGGGGCTTACGAGCAGTACTTC. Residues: CASSGQGAYEQYF.

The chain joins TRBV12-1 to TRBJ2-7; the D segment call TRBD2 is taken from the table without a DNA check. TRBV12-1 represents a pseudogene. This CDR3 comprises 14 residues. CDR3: CASSFGDYSYEQYF. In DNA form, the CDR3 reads TGTGCCAGCAGCTTTGGCGACTACTCCTACGAGCAGTACTTC.

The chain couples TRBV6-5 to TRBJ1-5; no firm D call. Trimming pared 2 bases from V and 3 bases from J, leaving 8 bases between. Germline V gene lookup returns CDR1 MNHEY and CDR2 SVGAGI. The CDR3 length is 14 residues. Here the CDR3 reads CASSYGRDNQPQHF. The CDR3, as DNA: TGTGCCAGCAGTTACGGGCGGGACAATCAGCCCCAGCATTTT.

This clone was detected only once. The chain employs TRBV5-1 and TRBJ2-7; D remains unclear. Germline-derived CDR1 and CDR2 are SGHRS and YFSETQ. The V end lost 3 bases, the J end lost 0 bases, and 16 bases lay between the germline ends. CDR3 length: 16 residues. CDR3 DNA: TGCGCCAGCAGCTCCCTACCTAGTTCAGACTCCTACGAGCAGTACTTC. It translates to CASSSLPSSDSYEQYF.

This chain's CDR3 is CASSPGLSYEQYF. CDR3 DNA: TGTGCCAGCAGCCCGGGACTGTCCTACGAGCAGTACTTC. The rearrangement joins TRBV7-2 to TRBJ2-7; tentative D call: TRBD2 (6 bases). Trimming left V 5 bases short and J 1 base short, with 9 bases between. Germline loops: CDR1 SGHTA, CDR2 FQGNSA. The CDR3 is made up of 13 amino acids.

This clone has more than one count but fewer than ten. In DNA form, the CDR3 reads TGTGCCATCAGTGAAGCGAGTGACGAGCAGTACTTC. The encoded protein is CAISEASDEQYF. The rearrangement links TRBV10-3 to TRBJ2-7; D call uncertain. The germline CDR1 and CDR2 sequences are ENHRY and SYGVKD. The CDR3 totals 12 residues. V was shortened by 3 bases and J by 5 bases, with 8 bases between the two germline ends.

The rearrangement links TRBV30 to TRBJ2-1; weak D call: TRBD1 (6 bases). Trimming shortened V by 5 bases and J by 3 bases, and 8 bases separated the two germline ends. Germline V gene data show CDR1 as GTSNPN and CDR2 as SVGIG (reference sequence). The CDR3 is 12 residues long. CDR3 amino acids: CAWHRDYNEQFF. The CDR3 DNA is TGTGCCTGGCACAGGGACTACAATGAGCAGTTCTTC.

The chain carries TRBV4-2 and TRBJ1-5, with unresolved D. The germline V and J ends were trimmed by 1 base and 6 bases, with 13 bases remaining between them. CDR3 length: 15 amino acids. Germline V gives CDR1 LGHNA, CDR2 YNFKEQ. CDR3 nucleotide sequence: TGTGCCAGCAGCCAAGCTACCGATCGGGTTCAGCCCCAGCATTTT. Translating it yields CASSQATDRVQPQHF.

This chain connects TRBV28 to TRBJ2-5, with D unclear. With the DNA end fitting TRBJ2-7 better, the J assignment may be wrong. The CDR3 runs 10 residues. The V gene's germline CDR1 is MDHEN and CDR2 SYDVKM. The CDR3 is CASSHNEQYF. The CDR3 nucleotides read TGTGCCAGCAGCCATAACGAGCAGTACTTC.

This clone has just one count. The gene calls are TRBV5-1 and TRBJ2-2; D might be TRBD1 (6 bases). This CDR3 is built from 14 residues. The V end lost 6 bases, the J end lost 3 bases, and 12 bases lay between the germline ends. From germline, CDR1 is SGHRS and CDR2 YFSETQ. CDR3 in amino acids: CASKGDSDTGELFF. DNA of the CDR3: TGCGCCAGCAAGGGGGATTCGGACACCGGGGAGCTGTTTTTT. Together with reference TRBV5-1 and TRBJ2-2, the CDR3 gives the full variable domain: KAGVTQTPRYLIKTRGQQVTLSCSPISGHRSVSWYQQTPGQGLQFLFEYFSETQRNKGNFPGRFSGRQFSNSRSEMNVSTLELGDSALYLCASKGDSDTGELFFGEGSRLTVL.

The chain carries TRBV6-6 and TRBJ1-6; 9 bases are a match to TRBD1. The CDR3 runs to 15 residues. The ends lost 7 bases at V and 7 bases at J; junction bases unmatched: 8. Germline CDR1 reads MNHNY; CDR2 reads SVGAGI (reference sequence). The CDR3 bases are TGTGCCAGCACCTATCGGGACAGGGAGAATTCACCCCTCCACTTT. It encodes CASTYRDRENSPLHF.

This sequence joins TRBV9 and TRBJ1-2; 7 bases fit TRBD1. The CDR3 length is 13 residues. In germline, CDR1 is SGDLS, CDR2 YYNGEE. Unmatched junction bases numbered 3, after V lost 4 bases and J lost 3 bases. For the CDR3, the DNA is TGTGCCAGCAGCATCGGACAGGACTATGGCTACACCTTC. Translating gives CASSIGQDYGYTF.